These 22 T cell receptor beta chains were sequenced from one sample in a study of radiation and T cells in renal cell carcinoma. Sequencing used immunoSEQ multiplex PCR; TCRdb keeps in-frame clones, though not all of them. The sample lists fewer than 150,000 clones, 88% seen once, with 4.5% to 7.5% in the top ten. The time point: blood 2 weeks post-SBRT. The treatment: 15 Gy SBRT to primary tumor, nephrectomy 4 weeks later. Sequences were derived from blood, sampled from a patient whose treatment included radiotherapy and nephrectomy. The receptors here all came from a woman in her 70s with renal cell carcinoma.

The rearrangement uses TRBV6-6 and TRBJ1-2, with D uncertain. The ends were cut back, 6 bases at V and 11 bases at J, with 10 bases in the middle. Germline V CDR1 and CDR2: MNHNY, SVGAGI (reference sequence). This CDR3 region has 10 residues. CDR3 DNA: TGTGCCAGCAGCAAAATGCATTACACCTTC. Its translation is CASSKMHYTF.

The J gene is TRBJ1-2, the V gene TRBV30, with D possibly being TRBD1 (6 bases). The germline V gene encodes CDR1 GTSNPN and CDR2 SVGIG (reference sequence). The CDR3 length is 16 residues. V lost 4 bases and J lost 4, with 22 bases in between. The CDR3 protein is CAWKRRAGQGLYGYTF. The CDR3 DNA reads TGTGCCTGGAAGCGTCGAGCGGGTCAGGGGCTCTATGGCTACACCTTC.

The gene calls are TRBV28 and TRBJ1-5, with a possible D match to TRBD1 (5 bases). V gave up 5 bases and J gave up 2 bases, with 13 bases separating them. CDR3 length equals 15 residues. Germline CDR1 and CDR2: MDHEN and SYDVKM. CDR3 region: CASSPSAGGNQPQHF. CDR3 DNA sequence: TGTGCCAGCAGTCCCAGCGCGGGGGGCAATCAGCCCCAGCATTTT.

The V and J genes are TRBV19 and TRBJ1-5, with D tentatively TRBD1 (5 bases). Germline V lookup: CDR1 LNHDA, CDR2 SQIVND (reference sequence). The ends were cut back, 11 bases at V and 1 base at J, with 18 bases in the middle. The CDR3 sequence is 15 residues long. CDR3 residues: CASLAGLTSNQPQHF. The CDR3 DNA is TGTGCCTCCCTGGCGGGACTAACAAGCAATCAGCCCCAGCATTTT.

The CDR3 reads CASSLHTGLGKNIQYF. As DNA, the CDR3 is TGCGCCAGCAGCTTACACACAGGGCTAGGCAAAAACATTCAGTACTTC. V and J are TRBV5-1 and TRBJ2-4, with TRBD1 as a possible D gene (6 bases). CDR3 size: 16 residues. V was pared by 2 bases and J by 3 bases, with 15 bases between. Germline CDR1 and CDR2: SGHRS and YFSETQ.

The V call is TRBV5-4, the J call TRBJ1-1; no firm D call. CDR1 SGHNT and CDR2 YYREEE come from the germline V gene (reference sequence). The length of the CDR3 is 15 residues. V gave up 2 bases and J gave up 0 bases, with 11 bases separating them. The CDR3 region is CASSLGGYMNTEAFF. For the CDR3, the DNA is TGTGCCAGCAGCTTAGGTGGCTATATGAACACTGAAGCTTTCTTT.

This clone was recorded a few times. The chain is built from TRBV7-9 and TRBJ1-3; 7 positions agree with TRBD1. The V segment lost 6 bases and the J segment 7 bases; nucleotides outside the gene matches: 9. CDR1 is SEHNR and CDR2 is FQNEAQ in the germline V gene (reference sequence). This CDR3 spans 14 amino acids. In DNA, the CDR3 is TGTGCCAGCAGTCGACAGGGATCGAGGAACACCATATATTTT. The encoded protein is CASSRQGSRNTIYF.

The gene calls are TRBV1 and TRBJ1-1; the DNA was not used to check the table's D call, TRBD1. TRBV1 is described as a pseudogene. The CDR3 runs 15 residues. The CDR3 sequence: CTSSQGGTGGTEAFF. The CDR3 DNA reads TGCACCAGCAGCCAAGGAGGGACAGGGGGCACTGAAGCTTTCTTT.

The CDR3 nucleotides are TGTGCCAGCTCTCGGACCCTGGCGAACACCGGGGAGCTGTTTTTT. It is translated as CASSRTLANTGELFF. The gene calls are TRBV2 and TRBJ2-2, with D unresolved. The V gene lost 8 bases and the J gene lost 0 bases, with 13 bases spanning the gap. There are 15 residues in the CDR3. The germline gives CDR1 SNHLY, CDR2 FYNNEI.

This clone was seen a single time. This chain joins TRBV11-3 and TRBJ1-2; TRBD1 is a possible D gene (5 bases). Germline lookup yields CDR1 SGHNT and CDR2 YENEEA. The V end lost 0 bases, the J end lost 6 bases, and 11 bases lay between the germline ends. CDR3 length equals 14 residues. The CDR3: CASSLDEGSHGYTF. As DNA, the CDR3 is TGTGCCAGCAGCTTAGATGAGGGGTCCCATGGCTACACCTTC.

This clone was seen once. J is TRBJ2-5 and V is TRBV5-1; tentatively, D is TRBD1 (5 bases). V lost 0 bases, J lost 2 bases, and 11 bases lay in between. This CDR3 has 15 amino acids. CDR1 is SGHRS, CDR2 YFSETQ, per germline. The CDR3 sequence is CASSLGITGQETQYF. CDR3 DNA: TGCGCCAGCAGCTTGGGAATCACAGGTCAAGAGACCCAGTACTTC.

This rearrangement joins TRBV2 to TRBJ1-4; D gene unclear. The CDR3 is 12 amino acids. CDR1 and CDR2 (germline): SNHLY, FYNNEI. Trimming cost V 6 bases and J 8 bases, with 10 bases left between them. Here the CDR3 reads CASRTIREKLFF. Written as DNA, the CDR3 is TGTGCCAGCAGAACTATAAGAGAAAAACTGTTTTTT.

V is TRBV7-9 and J is TRBJ2-2; D call uncertain. The CDR3 loop spans 14 amino acids. Trimming cost V 4 bases and J 3 bases, with 9 bases left between them. Germline lookup yields CDR1 SEHNR and CDR2 FQNEAQ (reference sequence). For the CDR3, the DNA is TGTGCCAGCAGCTCCGGGTTACACACCGGGGAGCTGTTTTTT. It specifies CASSSGLHTGELFF.

The chain combines TRBV7-2 with TRBJ1-2; D possibly corresponds to TRBD1 (6 bases). Between the trimmed V and J ends, which lost 5 bases and 2 bases, there was a span of 6 bases. The CDR3 length is 12 residues. Germline V lookup: CDR1 SGHTA, CDR2 FQGNSA. The CDR3 coding sequence is TGTGCCAGCAGCAGGGGGAACTATGGCTACACCTTC. Protein: CASSRGNYGYTF.

This clone was seen only a few times. The gene calls are TRBV7-9 and TRBJ2-3; TRBD1 agrees at 8 bases. V trimming: 4 bases; J trimming: 3 bases; junction bases outside the gene matches: 9. The germline CDR1 and CDR2 sequences are SEHNR and FQNEAQ (reference sequence). The CDR3 length is 16 residues. CDR3 nucleotide sequence: TGTGCCAGCAGCTCGTCAGGGGGCGGGCGGACAGATACGCAGTATTTT. Translated: CASSSSGGGRTDTQYF.

This chain connects TRBV18 to TRBJ1-4; TRBD1 might be the D (6 bases). Germline V gene data show CDR1 as KGHSH and CDR2 as LQKENI. The CDR3 is made up of 15 amino acids. Trimming cost V 0 bases and J 5 bases, with 10 bases left between them. CDR3 sequence reads: CASSPPTGLNEKLFF. CDR3 coding DNA: TGTGCCAGCTCACCACCTACAGGGTTGAATGAAAAACTGTTTTTT.

The rearrangement links TRBV5-1 to TRBJ2-7; 8 nucleotides line up with TRBD2. This CDR3 is built from 15 residues. J lost 3 bases, V lost 2 bases, and 7 bases had no gene match. In germline, CDR1 is SGHRS, CDR2 YFSETQ. CDR3 DNA: TGCGCCAGCAGCTTAAATCGCGGGGGGATCTACGAGCAGTACTTC. Residues: CASSLNRGGIYEQYF. The full variable domain, its missing parts supplied by reference TRBV5-1 and TRBJ2-7, is KAGVTQTPRYLIKTRGQQVTLSCSPISGHRSVSWYQQTPGQGLQFLFEYFSETQRNKGNFPGRFSGRQFSNSRSEMNVSTLELGDSALYLCASSLNRGGIYEQYFGPGTRLTVT.

J is TRBJ1-1 and V is TRBV19; no definite D call. V was cut by 3 bases and J by 0 bases, with 8 bases left in between. This CDR3 region has 14 residues. Germline CDR1 reads LNHDA; CDR2 reads SQIVND (reference sequence). The CDR3 region is CASSISRLNTEAFF. In DNA form, the CDR3 reads TGTGCCAGTAGTATCTCCAGGTTGAACACTGAAGCTTTCTTT. Supplemented by reference TRBV19 and TRBJ1-1, the full variable domain reads DGGITQSPKYLFRKEGQNVTLSCEQNLNHDAMYWYRQDPGQGLRLIYYSQIVNDFQKGDIAEGYSVSREKKESFPLTVTSAQKNPTAFYLCASSISRLNTEAFFGQGTRLTVV.

The chain joins TRBV7-2 to TRBJ1-1; D gene unclear. The CDR3 extends over 14 amino acids. Germline CDR1 and CDR2: SGHTA and FQGNSA. V lost 3 bases to trimming and J lost 3 bases, with 11 bases between them. The CDR3 protein is CASSFLGRDTEAFF. The CDR3 DNA follows: TGTGCCAGCAGCTTCTTAGGGCGGGACACTGAAGCTTTCTTT.

The chain is built from TRBV9 and TRBJ2-1; no definite D call. Germline-derived CDR1 and CDR2 are SGDLS and YYNGEE. V lost 0 bases and J lost 9, with 13 bases in between. The CDR3 is 14 amino acids. CDR3 amino acids: CASSVEGVTGEQFF. The DNA of the CDR3 is TGTGCCAGCAGCGTAGAGGGCGTTACGGGTGAGCAGTTCTTC.

This chain links TRBV5-4 with TRBJ2-3; D ambiguous. This CDR3 is built from 14 residues. Germline loops: CDR1 SGHNT, CDR2 YYREEE (reference sequence). V was pared by 4 bases and J by 0 bases, with 9 bases between. DNA for the CDR3: TGTGCCAGCAGCCCGCCAGTTAGCACAGATACGCAGTATTTT. It translates to CASSPPVSTDTQYF.

V gene TRBV5-1 combines with J gene TRBJ2-3; tentative D call: TRBD1 (6 bases). Per germline, CDR1 SGHRS and CDR2 YFSETQ. The CDR3 sequence is 13 residues long. Trimming shortened V by 4 bases and J by 0 bases, and 6 bases separated the two germline ends. CDR3: CASSGQSTDTQYF. The CDR3, as DNA: TGCGCCAGCAGCGGACAGAGCACAGATACGCAGTATTTT.